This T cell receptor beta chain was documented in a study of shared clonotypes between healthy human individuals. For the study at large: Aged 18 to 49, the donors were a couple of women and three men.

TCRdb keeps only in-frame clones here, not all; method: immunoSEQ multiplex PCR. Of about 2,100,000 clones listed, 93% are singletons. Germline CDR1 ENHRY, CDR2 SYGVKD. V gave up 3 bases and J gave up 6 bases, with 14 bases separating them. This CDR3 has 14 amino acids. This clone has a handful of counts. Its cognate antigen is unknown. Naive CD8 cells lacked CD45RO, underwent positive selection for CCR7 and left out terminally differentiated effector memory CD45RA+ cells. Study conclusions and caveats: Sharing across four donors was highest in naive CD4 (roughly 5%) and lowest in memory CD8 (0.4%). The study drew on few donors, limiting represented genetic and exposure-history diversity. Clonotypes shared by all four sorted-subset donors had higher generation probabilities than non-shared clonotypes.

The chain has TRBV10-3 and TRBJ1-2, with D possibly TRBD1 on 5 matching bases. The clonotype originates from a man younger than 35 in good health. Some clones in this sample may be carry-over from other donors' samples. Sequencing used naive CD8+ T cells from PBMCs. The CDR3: CAISEMKGLDGYTF. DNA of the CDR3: TGTGCCATCAGTGAAATGAAGGGGCTGGATGGCTACACCTTC.